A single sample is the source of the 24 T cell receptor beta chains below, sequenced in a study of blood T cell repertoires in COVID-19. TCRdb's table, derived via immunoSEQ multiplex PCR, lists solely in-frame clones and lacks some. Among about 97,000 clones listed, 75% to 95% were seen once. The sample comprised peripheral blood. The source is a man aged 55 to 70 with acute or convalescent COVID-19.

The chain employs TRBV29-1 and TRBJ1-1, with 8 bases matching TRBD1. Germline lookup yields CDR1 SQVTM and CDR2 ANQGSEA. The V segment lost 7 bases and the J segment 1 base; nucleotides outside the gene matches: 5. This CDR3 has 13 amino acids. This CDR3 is CSGRGQGNTEAFF. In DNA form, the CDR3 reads TGCAGCGGCAGGGGGCAAGGGAACACTGAAGCTTTCTTT.

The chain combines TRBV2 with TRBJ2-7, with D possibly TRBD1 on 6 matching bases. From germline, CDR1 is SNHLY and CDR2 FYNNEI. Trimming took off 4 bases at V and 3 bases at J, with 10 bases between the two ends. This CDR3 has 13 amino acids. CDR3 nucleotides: TGTGCCAGCAGTGGATGGACAGTCTACGAGCAGTACGTC. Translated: CASSGWTVYEQYV.

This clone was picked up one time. The CDR3 DNA sequence: TGTGCCAGCTCCCCCGGGGCAGGGGAACGTGGCTACACCTTC. Translation gives CASSPGAGERGYTF. V gene TRBV18 combines with J gene TRBJ1-2, with a tentative D call TRBD1 (6 bases). The CDR3 spans 14 residues. V lost 6 bases and J 7 bases, leaving 18 bases between the germline ends. Germline V lookup: CDR1 KGHSH, CDR2 LQKENI.

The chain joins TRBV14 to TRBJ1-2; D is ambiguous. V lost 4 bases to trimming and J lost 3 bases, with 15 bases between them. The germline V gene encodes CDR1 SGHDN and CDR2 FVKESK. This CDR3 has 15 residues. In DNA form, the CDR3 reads TGTGCCAGCAGCCTCTTTTCAGGCGTCGACTATGGCTACACCTTC. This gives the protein CASSLFSGVDYGYTF.

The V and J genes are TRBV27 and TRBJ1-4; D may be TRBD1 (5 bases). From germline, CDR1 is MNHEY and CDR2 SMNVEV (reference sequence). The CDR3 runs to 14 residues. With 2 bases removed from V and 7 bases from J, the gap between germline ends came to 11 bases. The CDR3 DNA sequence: TGTGCCAGCAGTTTAAGGGGTGGTGGTGAAAAACTGTTTTTT. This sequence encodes CASSLRGGGEKLFF.

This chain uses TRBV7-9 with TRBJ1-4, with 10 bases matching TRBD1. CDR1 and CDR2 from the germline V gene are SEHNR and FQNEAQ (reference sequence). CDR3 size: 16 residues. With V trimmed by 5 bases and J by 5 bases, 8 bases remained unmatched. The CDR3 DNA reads TGTGCCAGCAGCCCCCCTCGGGGACAGGGGAATGAAAAACTGTTTTTT. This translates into CASSPPRGQGNEKLFF. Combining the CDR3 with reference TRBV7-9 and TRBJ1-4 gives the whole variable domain DTGVSQNPRHKITKRGQNVTFRCDPISEHNRLYWYRQTLGQGPEFLTYFQNEAQLEKSRLLSDRFSAERPKGSFSTLEIQRTEQGDSAMYLCASSPPRGQGNEKLFFGSGTQLSVL.

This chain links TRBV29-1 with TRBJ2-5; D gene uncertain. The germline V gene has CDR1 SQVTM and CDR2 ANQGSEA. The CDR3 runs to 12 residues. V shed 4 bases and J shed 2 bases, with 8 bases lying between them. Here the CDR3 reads CSVGGQQETQYF. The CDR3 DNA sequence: TGCAGCGTTGGTGGGCAGCAAGAGACCCAGTACTTC.

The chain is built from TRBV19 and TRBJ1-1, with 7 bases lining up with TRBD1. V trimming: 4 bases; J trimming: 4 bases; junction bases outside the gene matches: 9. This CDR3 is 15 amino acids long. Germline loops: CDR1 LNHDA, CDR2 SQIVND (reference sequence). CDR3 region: CASSREDRVVTEAFF. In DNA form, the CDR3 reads TGTGCCAGTAGTAGGGAAGACAGGGTTGTCACTGAAGCTTTCTTT.

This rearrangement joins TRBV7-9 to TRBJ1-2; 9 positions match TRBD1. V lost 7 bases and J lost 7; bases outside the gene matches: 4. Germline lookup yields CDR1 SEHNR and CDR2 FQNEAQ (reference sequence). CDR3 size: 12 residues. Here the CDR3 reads CASTDRGAGYTF. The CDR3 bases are TGTGCCAGCACAGACAGGGGGGCTGGCTACACCTTC.

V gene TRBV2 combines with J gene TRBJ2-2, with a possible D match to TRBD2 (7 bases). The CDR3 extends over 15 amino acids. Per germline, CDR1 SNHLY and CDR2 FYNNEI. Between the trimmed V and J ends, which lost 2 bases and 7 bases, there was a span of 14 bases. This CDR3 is CASSELRGQVGELFF. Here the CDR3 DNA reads TGTGCCAGCAGTGAATTGCGGGGGCAGGTCGGGGAGCTGTTTTTT.

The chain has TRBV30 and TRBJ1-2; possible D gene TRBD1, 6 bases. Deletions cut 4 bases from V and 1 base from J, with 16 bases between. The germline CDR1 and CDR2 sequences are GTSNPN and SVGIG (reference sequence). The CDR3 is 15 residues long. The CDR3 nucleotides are TGTGCCTGGACCGCTGGGGGCTTCCTTAACTATGGCTACACCTTC. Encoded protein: CAWTAGGFLNYGYTF.

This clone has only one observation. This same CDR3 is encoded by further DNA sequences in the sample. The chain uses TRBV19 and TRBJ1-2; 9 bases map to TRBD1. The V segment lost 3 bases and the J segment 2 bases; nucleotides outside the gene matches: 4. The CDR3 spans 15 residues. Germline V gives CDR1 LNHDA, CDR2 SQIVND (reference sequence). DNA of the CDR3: TGTGCCAGTAGTATCTTGGGACAGGGAAACTATGGCTACACCTTC. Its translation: CASSILGQGNYGYTF.

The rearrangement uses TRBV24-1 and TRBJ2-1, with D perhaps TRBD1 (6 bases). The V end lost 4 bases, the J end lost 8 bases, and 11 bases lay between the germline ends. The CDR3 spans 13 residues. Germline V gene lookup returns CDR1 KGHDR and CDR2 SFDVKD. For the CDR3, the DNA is TGTGCCACCAGTGACTCCGACAGGCATGAGCAGTTCTTC. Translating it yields CATSDSDRHEQFF.

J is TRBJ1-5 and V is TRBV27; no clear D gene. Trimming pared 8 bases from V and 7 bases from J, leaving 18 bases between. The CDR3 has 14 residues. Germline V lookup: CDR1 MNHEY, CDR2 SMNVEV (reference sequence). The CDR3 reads CASRKTRADQPQHF. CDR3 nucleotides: TGTGCCAGCCGTAAAACGAGGGCGGACCAGCCCCAGCATTTT.

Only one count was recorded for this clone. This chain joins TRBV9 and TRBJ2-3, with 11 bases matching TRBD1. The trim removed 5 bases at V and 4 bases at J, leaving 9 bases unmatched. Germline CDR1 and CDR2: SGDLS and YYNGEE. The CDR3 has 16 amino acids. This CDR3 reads CASRIGGTGGPDTQYF. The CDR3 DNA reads TGTGCCAGCAGGATCGGAGGGACAGGGGGGCCAGATACGCAGTATTTT.

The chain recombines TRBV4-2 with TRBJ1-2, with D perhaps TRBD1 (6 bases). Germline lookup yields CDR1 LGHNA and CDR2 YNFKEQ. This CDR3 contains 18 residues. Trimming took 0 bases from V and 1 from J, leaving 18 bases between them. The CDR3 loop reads CASSQDRGQSVLNYGYTF. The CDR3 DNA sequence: TGTGCCAGCAGCCAAGATCGCGGACAGTCCGTACTTAACTATGGCTACACCTTC.

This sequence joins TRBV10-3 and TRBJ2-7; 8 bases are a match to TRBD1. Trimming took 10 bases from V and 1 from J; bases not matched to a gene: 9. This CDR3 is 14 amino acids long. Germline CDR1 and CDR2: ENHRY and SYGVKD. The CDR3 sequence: CATRGRQGSYEQYF. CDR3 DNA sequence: TGTGCCACCAGGGGGAGACAGGGGTCCTACGAGCAGTACTTC.

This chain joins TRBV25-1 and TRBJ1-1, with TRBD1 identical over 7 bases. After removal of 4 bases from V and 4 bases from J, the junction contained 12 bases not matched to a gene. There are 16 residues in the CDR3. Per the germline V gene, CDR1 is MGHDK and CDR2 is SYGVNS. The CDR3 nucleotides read TGTGCCAGCAGTGCCCAATTAAGGGGGCTGAGCACTGAAGCTTTCTTT. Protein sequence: CASSAQLRGLSTEAFF.

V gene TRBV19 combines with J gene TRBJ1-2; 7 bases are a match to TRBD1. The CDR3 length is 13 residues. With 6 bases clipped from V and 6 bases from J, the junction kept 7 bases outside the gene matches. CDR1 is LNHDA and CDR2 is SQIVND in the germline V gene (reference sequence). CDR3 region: CASSQTTGNGYTF. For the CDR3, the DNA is TGTGCCAGTAGCCAAACGACAGGGAATGGCTACACCTTC.

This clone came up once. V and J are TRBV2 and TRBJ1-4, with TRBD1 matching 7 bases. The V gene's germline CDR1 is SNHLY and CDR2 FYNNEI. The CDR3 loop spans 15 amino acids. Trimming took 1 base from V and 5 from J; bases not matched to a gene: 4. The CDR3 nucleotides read TGTGCCAGCAGTGAAGGGGGCAGGGGGAATGAAAAACTGTTTTTT. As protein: CASSEGGRGNEKLFF. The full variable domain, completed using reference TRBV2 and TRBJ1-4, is EPEVTQTPSHQVTQMGQEVILRCVPISNHLYFYWYRQILGQKVEFLVSFYNNEISEKSEIFDDQFSVERPDGSNFTLKIRSTKLEDSAMYFCASSEGGRGNEKLFFGSGTQLSVL.

The CDR3, as DNA: TGTGCCAGCATCGGACTAGCGGGGGGTCACGGGGAGCTGTTTTTT. Its translation: CASIGLAGGHGELFF. This rearrangement joins TRBV2 to TRBJ2-2; 14 bases align to TRBD2. After removal of 7 bases from V and 7 bases from J, the junction contained 5 bases not matched to a gene. This CDR3 comprises 15 residues. In germline, CDR1 is SNHLY, CDR2 FYNNEI.

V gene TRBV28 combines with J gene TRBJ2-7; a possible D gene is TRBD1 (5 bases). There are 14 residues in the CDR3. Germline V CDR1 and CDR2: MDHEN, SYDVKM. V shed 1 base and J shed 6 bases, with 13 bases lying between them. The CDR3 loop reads CASSLLQALGEQYF. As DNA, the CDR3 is TGTGCCAGCAGTTTATTACAGGCGCTAGGCGAGCAGTACTTC. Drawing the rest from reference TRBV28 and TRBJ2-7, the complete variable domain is DVKVTQSSRYLVKRTGEKVFLECVQDMDHENMFWYRQDPGLGLRLIYFSYDVKMKEKGDIPEGYSVSREKKERFSLILESASTNQTSMYLCASSLLQALGEQYFGPGTRLTVT.

CDR3 protein: CATRDRVSGNTIYF. The CDR3 DNA is TGTGCCACTAGAGACAGGGTCTCTGGAAACACCATATATTTT. J is TRBJ1-3 and V is TRBV6-5, with TRBD1 identical over 7 bases. The germline gives CDR1 MNHEY, CDR2 SVGAGI. The J segment lost 0 bases and the V segment lost 10 bases, leaving 6 bases of the junction unmatched. The CDR3 spans 14 residues.

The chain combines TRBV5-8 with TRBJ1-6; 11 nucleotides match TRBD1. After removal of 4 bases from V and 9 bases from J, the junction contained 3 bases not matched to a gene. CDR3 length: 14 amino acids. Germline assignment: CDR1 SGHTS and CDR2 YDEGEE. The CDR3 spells CASSVGTGGSPLHF. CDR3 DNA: TGTGCCAGCAGCGTCGGGACAGGGGGTTCACCCCTCCACTTT.